This T cell receptor (beta chain) was captured by sequencing in a study of beta chain features in type 1 diabetes. About the research overall: Across the samples, 90 million to 120 million sorted cells were examined in total.

Study outcomes and limitations: For TCRB rearrangement, an influence of HLA type remained unresolved here. All four CD4+ subsets of Type 1 diabetes patients contained TCRB CDR3s that were moderately but significantly shorter.

Concerning this clone: Its target is unknown.

As every portion of the isolated RNA was reverse transcribed, the sequencing read expressed TCRB transcripts. Some clones are missing from TCRdb's copy, which holds only in-frame ones; the method was immunoSEQ multiplex PCR. Of 150,000 to 180,000 clones listed, around 8.5% are singletons. The CDR3 is made up of 14 amino acids. The germline CDR1 and CDR2 sequences are SGHRS and YFSETQ. Trimming cost V 0 bases and J 5 bases, with 11 bases left between them. This sequence was found in a man between 18 and 29 years old in good health. This chain links TRBV5-1 with TRBJ1-1, with a possible D match to TRBD1 (6 bases). Sequencing was carried out using central memory CD4+ T cells from blood. CDR3 sequence reads: CASSLVQGQTEAFF. The CDR3 DNA reads as TGCGCCAGCAGCTTGGTGCAGGGGCAGACTGAAGCTTTCTTT.